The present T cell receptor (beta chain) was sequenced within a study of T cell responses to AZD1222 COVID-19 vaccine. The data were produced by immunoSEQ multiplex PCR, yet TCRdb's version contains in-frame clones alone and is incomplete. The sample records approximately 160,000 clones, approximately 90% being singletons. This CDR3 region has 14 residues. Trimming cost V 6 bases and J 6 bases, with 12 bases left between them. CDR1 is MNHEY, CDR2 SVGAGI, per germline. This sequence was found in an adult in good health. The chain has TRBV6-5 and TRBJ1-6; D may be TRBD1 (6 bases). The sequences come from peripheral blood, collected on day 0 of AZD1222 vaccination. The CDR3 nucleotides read TGTGCCAGCAGACGGACAGCGGGTAATTCACCCCTCCACTTT. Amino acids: CASRRTAGNSPLHF.